Following are 20 T cell receptor beta chains from one sample sequenced in a study of blood T cell repertoires in COVID-19. Profiled with immunoSEQ multiplex PCR; TCRdb holds only in-frame clones, not every one. The sample yields under 50,000 clones, approximately 85% seen once. Sequencing was performed on peripheral blood. The receptors were gathered from a man aged 40-49 years with acute or convalescent COVID-19.

The rearrangement links TRBV3-1 (or the pseudogene TRBV3-2) to TRBJ1-2; D is undetermined. The germline V and J ends were trimmed by 0 bases and 8 bases, with 10 bases remaining between them. CDR3 length: 13 residues. CDR1 is LGHDT, CDR2 YNNKEL, per germline (reference sequence). The chain's CDR3 is CASSQDRGIGYTF. Written as DNA, the CDR3 is TGTGCCAGCAGCCAAGACAGAGGGATCGGCTACACCTTC.

V usage is TRBV5-5 and J usage is TRBJ2-2; the D gene is possibly TRBD2 (5 bases). The CDR3 consists of 16 residues. Per the germline V gene, CDR1 is SGHKS and CDR2 is YYEKEE (reference sequence). Trimming took 1 base from V and 3 from J, leaving 13 bases between them. The CDR3 coding sequence is TGTGCCAGCAGCTTGAGTCCCTTCGGGGACACCGGGGAGCTGTTTTTT. This gives the protein CASSLSPFGDTGELFF.

The genes are TRBV27 and TRBJ2-2; 10 bases align to TRBD1. Trimming took 8 bases from V and 7 from J; bases not matched to a gene: 1. The CDR3 contains 12 residues. The germline gives CDR1 MNHEY, CDR2 SMNVEV (reference sequence). DNA for the CDR3: TGTGCCAGCGGACAGGGGGTCGGGGAGCTGTTTTTT. This sequence encodes CASGQGVGELFF.

The chain has TRBV7-2 and TRBJ2-5; D not certain. This CDR3 region has 15 residues. Trimming cost V 0 bases and J 5 bases, with 13 bases left between them. In germline, CDR1 is SGHTA, CDR2 FQGNSA. The CDR3 loop is CASSLAQSVGETQYF. The CDR3, as DNA: TGTGCCAGCAGCTTAGCGCAGTCAGTCGGGGAGACCCAGTACTTC.

The rearrangement joins TRBV7-3 to TRBJ1-2; 8 bases match TRBD1. The CDR3 is made up of 19 amino acids. Germline CDR1 and CDR2: SGHTA and FQGTGA. V trimming: 4 bases; J trimming: 0 bases; junction bases outside the gene matches: 16. The CDR3 spells CASSSKAGDPRGPNYGYTF. CDR3 DNA sequence: TGTGCCAGCAGCTCTAAAGCTGGAGACCCCAGGGGGCCTAACTATGGCTACACCTTC.

The chain uses TRBV6-1 and TRBJ2-3; the match to TRBD2 covers 15 bases. The CDR3 is 16 amino acids. Germline CDR1 is MNHNS and CDR2 is SASEGT. V was clipped by 3 bases and J by 5 bases; unmatched bases: 3. CDR3 loop: CASSDGLAGGLDTQYF. The DNA for the CDR3 is TGTGCCAGCAGTGATGGACTAGCGGGGGGGCTAGATACGCAGTATTTT.

This rearrangement joins TRBV5-1 to TRBJ2-7, with unresolved D. The CDR3 is 13 residues long. V lost 5 bases to trimming and J lost 5 bases, with 14 bases between them. CDR1 is SGHRS, CDR2 YFSETQ, per germline. The CDR3 loop reads CASSSGFIHEQYF. The CDR3 DNA follows: TGCGCCAGCAGTTCCGGGTTCATACACGAGCAGTACTTC.

The chain couples TRBV5-1 to TRBJ2-3; TRBD2 might be the D (7 bases). Per the germline V gene, CDR1 is SGHRS and CDR2 is YFSETQ. Trimming pared 5 bases from V and 4 bases from J, leaving 14 bases between. The CDR3 spans 14 residues. The CDR3 here is CASSYGGAPDTQYF. In DNA form, the CDR3 reads TGCGCCAGCAGTTATGGGGGGGCCCCAGATACGCAGTATTTT.

This clone was found once. V usage is TRBV11-2 and J usage is TRBJ2-7, with TRBD2 matching 7 bases. V trimming: 1 base; J trimming: 3 bases; junction bases outside the gene matches: 0. Germline V gene data show CDR1 as SGHAT and CDR2 as FQNNGV. This CDR3 comprises 13 residues. This CDR3 is CASSLGTSYEQYF. CDR3 nucleotides: TGTGCCAGCAGCTTAGGGACTAGCTACGAGCAGTACTTC.

This sequence joins TRBV10-2 and TRBJ1-2; 9 positions agree with TRBD1. The CDR3 spans 17 residues. Trimming removed 8 bases from V and 4 bases from J; junction bases left unmatched: 17. Germline V CDR1 and CDR2: WSHSY, SAAADI. DNA of the CDR3: TGCGCCAGCGGACCGGGACAGGGATTTGGTGTAGGCTATGGCTACACCTTC. It codes for CASGPGQGFGVGYGYTF.

This clone was seen only once. The chain couples TRBV19 to TRBJ2-5, with D possibly being TRBD1 (6 bases). Germline values: CDR1 LNHDA, CDR2 SQIVND (reference sequence). V was cut by 8 bases and J by 4 bases, with 17 bases left in between. The CDR3 runs 14 residues. CDR3 protein: CASAEVAGAETQYF. The CDR3 nucleotides read TGTGCCAGTGCCGAGGTGGCAGGGGCAGAGACCCAGTACTTC. The whole variable domain, filled in from reference TRBV19 and TRBJ2-5, reads DGGITQSPKYLFRKEGQNVTLSCEQNLNHDAMYWYRQDPGQGLRLIYYSQIVNDFQKGDIAEGYSVSREKKESFPLTVTSAQKNPTAFYLCASAEVAGAETQYFGPGTRLLVL.

J is TRBJ1-1 and V is TRBV10-3; perhaps TRBD1 as D (5 bases). The V end was cut by 2 bases, the J end by 4 bases, with 11 bases between. Germline CDR1 reads ENHRY; CDR2 reads SYGVKD. There are 14 residues in the CDR3. This CDR3 reads CAISETRTITEAFF. The DNA for the CDR3 is TGTGCCATCAGTGAGACCCGGACAATCACTGAAGCTTTCTTT.

This sequence joins TRBV27 and TRBJ1-5, with 8 bases identical to TRBD1. This CDR3 comprises 15 residues. Unmatched junction bases numbered 6, after V lost 6 bases and J lost 2 bases. Germline V gives CDR1 MNHEY, CDR2 SMNVEV (reference sequence). The DNA for the CDR3 is TGTGCCAGCAGATCAGGGGGCCTCGGCAATCAGCCCCAGCATTTT. Protein product: CASRSGGLGNQPQHF.

V and J are TRBV10-3 and TRBJ1-2; D is uncertain. From germline, CDR1 is ENHRY and CDR2 SYGVKD. The CDR3 is 12 amino acids. Trimming shortened V by 8 bases and J by 4 bases, and 11 bases separated the two germline ends. CDR3 amino acids: CAIGSEVYGYTF. The CDR3 DNA is TGTGCCATCGGGTCAGAGGTCTATGGCTACACCTTC.

The gene calls are TRBV5-1 and TRBJ1-1; TRBD1 matches 9 bases. V lost 4 bases and J lost 6; bases outside the gene matches: 4. Germline values: CDR1 SGHRS, CDR2 YFSETQ. The CDR3 length is 13 residues. For the CDR3, the DNA is TGCGCCAGCAGCGAACGACAGGGGGCTGAAGCTTTCTTT. Its translation is CASSERQGAEAFF.

The chain links TRBV3-1 (or the pseudogene TRBV3-2) to TRBJ1-4, with TRBD1 as a possible D gene (5 bases). The CDR3 is 15 residues long. Germline values: CDR1 LGHDT, CDR2 YNNKEL (reference sequence). V was clipped by 1 base and J by 7 bases, with 13 bases between them. In DNA form, the CDR3 reads TGTGCCAGCAGCCAAGCGGGTCAGGGCGGTGAAAAACTGTTTTTT. Its protein product is CASSQAGQGGEKLFF.

The chain is built from TRBV9 and TRBJ2-1, with TRBD2 matching over 7 bases. The V gene's germline CDR1 is SGDLS and CDR2 YYNGEE. Unmatched junction bases numbered 7, after V lost 0 bases and J lost 4 bases. The CDR3 covers 16 residues. DNA of the CDR3: TGTGCCAGCAGCGTAGCGGGGGGAGGGGCGTACAATGAGCAGTTCTTC. Its protein product is CASSVAGGGAYNEQFF.

This clone showed up just once. J is TRBJ1-4 and V is TRBV7-6, with unresolved D. In germline, CDR1 is SGHVS, CDR2 FNYEAQ. CDR3 size: 15 residues. V was shortened by 5 bases and J by 0 bases, with 10 bases between the two germline ends. The CDR3 reads CASSPDMTTNEKLFF. As DNA, the CDR3 is TGTGCCAGCAGCCCCGACATGACAACTAATGAAAAACTGTTTTTT.

The chain recombines TRBV7-9 with TRBJ1-1; D gene ambiguous. The V end was cut by 3 bases, the J end by 1 base, with 3 bases between. Germline CDR1 and CDR2: SEHNR and FQNEAQ (reference sequence). CDR3 length equals 12 residues. The CDR3 spells CASSFGNTEAFF. DNA for the CDR3: TGTGCCAGCAGCTTCGGGAACACTGAAGCTTTCTTT.

This sequence joins TRBV5-1 and TRBJ1-3; TRBD1 aligns across 12 bases. The V gene's germline CDR1 is SGHRS and CDR2 YFSETQ. This CDR3 is built from 16 residues. Trimming cost V 2 bases and J 2 bases; bases outside gene matches: 2. The CDR3 sequence: CASSFGTGGAGNTIYF. CDR3 nucleotides: TGCGCCAGCAGCTTTGGGACAGGGGGCGCTGGAAACACCATATATTTT.